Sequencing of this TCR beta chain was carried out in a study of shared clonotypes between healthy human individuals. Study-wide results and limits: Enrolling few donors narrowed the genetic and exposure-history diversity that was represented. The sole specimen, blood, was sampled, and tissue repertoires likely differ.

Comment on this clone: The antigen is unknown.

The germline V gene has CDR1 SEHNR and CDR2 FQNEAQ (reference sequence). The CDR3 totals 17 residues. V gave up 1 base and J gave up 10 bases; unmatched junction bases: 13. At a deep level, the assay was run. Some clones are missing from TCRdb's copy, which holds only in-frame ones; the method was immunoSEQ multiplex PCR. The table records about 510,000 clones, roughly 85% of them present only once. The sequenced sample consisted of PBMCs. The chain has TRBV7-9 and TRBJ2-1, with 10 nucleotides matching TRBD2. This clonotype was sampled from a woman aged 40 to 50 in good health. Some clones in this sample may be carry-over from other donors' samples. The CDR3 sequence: CASSLVTGTSEGVEQFF. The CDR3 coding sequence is TGTGCCAGCAGCTTAGTCACCGGGACTAGCGAAGGGGTGGAGCAGTTCTTC. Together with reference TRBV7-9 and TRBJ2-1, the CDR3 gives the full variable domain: DTGVSQNPRHKITKRGQNVTFRCDPISEHNRLYWYRQTLGQGPEFLTYFQNEAQLEKSRLLSDRFSAERPKGSFSTLEIQRTEQGDSAMYLCASSLVTGTSEGVEQFFGPGTRLTVL.